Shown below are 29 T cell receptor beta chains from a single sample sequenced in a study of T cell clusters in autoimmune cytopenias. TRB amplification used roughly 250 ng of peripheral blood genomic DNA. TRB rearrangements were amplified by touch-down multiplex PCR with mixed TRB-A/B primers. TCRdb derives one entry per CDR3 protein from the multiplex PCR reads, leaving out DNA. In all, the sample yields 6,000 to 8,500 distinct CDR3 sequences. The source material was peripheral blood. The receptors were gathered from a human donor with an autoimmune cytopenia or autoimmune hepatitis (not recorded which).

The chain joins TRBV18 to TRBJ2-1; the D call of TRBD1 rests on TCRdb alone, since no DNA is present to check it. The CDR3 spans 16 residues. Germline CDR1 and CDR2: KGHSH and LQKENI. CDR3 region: CASSPRDRGTYNEQFF.

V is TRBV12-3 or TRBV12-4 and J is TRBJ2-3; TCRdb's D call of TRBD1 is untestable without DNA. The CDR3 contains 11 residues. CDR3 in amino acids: CASASGDTQYF.

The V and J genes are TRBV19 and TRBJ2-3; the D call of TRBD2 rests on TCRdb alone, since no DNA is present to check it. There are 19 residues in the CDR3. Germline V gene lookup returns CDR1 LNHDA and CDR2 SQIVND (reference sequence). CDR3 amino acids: CASSPEGVTSGSVTDTQYF.

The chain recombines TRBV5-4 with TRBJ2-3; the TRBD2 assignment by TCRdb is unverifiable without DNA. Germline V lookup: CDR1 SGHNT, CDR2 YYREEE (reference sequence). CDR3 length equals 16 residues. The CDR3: CASSPAPGLGTDTQYF.

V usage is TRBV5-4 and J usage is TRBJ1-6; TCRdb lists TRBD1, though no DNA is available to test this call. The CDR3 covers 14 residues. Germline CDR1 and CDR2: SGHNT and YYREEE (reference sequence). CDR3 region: CASSLQGIDSPLHF. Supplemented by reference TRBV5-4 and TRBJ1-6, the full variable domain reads ETGVTQSPTHLIKTRGQQVTLRCSSQSGHNTVSWYQQALGQGPQFIFQYYREEENGRGNFPPRFSGLQFPNYSSELNVNALELDDSALYLCASSLQGIDSPLHFGNGTRLTVT.

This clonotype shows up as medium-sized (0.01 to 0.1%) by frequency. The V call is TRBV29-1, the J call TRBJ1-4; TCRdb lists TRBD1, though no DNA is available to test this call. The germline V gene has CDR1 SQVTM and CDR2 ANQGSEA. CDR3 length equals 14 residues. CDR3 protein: CSVDSGTGGEKLFF. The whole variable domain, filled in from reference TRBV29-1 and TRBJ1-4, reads SAVISQKPSRDICQRGTSLTIQCQVDSQVTMMFWYRQQPGQSLTLIATANQGSEATYESGFVIDKFPISRPNLTFSTLTVSNMSPEDSSIYLCSVDSGTGGEKLFFGSGTQLSVL.

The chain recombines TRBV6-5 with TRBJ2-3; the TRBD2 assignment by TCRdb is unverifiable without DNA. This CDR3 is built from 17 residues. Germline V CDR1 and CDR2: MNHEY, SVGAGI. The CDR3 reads CASSYSSLAGGPNTQYF.

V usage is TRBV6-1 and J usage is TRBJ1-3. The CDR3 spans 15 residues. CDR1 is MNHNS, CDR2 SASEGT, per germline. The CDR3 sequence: CASSDATLSGNTIYF.

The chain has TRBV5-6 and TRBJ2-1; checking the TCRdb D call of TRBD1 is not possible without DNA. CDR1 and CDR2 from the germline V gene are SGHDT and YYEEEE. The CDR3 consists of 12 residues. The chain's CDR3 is CASSWDRDRQFF.

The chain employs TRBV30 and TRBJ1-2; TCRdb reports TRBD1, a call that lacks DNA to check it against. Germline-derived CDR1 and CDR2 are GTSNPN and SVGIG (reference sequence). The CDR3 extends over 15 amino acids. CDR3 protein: CAWSAGTGGSRGYTF.

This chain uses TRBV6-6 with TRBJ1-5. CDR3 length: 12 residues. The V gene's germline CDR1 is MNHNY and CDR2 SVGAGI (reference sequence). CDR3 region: CASGLGEQPQHF.

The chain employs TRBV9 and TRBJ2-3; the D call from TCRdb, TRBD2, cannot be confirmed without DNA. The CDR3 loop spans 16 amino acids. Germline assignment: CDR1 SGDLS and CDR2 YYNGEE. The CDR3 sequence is CASSSLRAGERDTQYF.

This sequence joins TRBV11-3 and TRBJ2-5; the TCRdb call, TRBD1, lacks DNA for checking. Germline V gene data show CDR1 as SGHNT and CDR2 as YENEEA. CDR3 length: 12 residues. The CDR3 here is CASSAGQGTQYF.

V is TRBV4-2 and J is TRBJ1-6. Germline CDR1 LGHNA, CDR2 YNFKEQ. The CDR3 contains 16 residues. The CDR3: CASSSMADPGEVPLHF.

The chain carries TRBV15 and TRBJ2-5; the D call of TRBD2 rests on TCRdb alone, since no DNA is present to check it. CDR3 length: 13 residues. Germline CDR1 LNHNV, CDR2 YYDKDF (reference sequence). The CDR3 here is CATSARSQMRWYF.

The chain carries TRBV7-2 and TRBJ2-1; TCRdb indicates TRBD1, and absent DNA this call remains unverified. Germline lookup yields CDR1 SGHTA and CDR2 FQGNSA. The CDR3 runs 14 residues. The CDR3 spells CASSSPGGVREQFF.

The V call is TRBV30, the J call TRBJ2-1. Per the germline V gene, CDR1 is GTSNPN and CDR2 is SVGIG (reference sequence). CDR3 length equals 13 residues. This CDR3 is CARNLGSYNEQFF.

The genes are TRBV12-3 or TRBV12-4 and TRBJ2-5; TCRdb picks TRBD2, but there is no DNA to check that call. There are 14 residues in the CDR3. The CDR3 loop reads CASRPTSGSETQYF.

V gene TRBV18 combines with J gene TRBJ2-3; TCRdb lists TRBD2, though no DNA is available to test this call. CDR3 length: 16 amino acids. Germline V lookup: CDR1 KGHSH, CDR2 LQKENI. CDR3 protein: CASSPLERGSTDTQYF.

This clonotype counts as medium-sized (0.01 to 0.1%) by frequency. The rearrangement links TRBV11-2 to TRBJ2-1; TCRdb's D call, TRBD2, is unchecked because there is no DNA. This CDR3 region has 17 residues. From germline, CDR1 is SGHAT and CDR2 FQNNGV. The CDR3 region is CASSSRGSGGSYNEQFF.

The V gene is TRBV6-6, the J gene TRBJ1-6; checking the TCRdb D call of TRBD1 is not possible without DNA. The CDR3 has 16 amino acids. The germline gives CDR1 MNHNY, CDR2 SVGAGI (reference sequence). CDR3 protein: CASSYRGRNANSPLHF.

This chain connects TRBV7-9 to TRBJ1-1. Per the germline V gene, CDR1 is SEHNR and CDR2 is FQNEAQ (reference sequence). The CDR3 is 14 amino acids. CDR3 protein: CASSLDSMNTEAFF.

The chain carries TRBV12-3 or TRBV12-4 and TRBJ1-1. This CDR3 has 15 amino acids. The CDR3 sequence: CASSFGGAGSTEAFF.

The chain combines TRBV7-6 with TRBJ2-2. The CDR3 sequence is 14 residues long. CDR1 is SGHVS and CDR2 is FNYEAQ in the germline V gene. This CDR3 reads CASSSNRNTGELFF.

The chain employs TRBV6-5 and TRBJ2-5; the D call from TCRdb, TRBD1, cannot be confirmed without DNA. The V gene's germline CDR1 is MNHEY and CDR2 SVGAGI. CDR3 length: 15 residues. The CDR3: CGSKGGWGFQETQYF.

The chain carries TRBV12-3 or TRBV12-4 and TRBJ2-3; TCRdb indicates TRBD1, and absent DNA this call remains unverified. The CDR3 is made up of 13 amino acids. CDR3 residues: CASTGQPTDTQYF.

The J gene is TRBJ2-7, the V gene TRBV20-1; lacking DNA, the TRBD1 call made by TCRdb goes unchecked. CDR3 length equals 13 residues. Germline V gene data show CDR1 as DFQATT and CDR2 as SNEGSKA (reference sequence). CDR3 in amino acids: CSAVAGGAIEQYF.

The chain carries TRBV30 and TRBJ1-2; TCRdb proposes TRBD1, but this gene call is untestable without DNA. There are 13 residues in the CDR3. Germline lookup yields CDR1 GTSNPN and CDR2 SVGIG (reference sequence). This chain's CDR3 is CAWTEGINYGYTF.

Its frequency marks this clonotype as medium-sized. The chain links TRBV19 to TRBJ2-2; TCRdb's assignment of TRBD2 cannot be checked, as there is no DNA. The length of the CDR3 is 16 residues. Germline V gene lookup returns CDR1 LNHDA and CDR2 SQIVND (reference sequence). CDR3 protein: CASSILAGANTGELFF.